This entry is about one T cell receptor beta chain. These data originate in a study of blood T cell repertoires in COVID-19. Study overall: The origin of the acute and convalescent COVID-19 samples was the United States, Italy and Spain. PBMCs, B-cell-depleted T cells, or T cells provided the cDNA or gDNA that made up the material.

Here immunoSEQ multiplex PCR was the method, and the copy in TCRdb shows in-frame clones only, minus some. The sample records about 100,000 clones, about 80% being singletons. Germline CDR1 reads MNHEY; CDR2 reads SMNVEV (reference sequence). V was cut by 4 bases and J by 1 base, with 7 bases left in between. This CDR3 spans 14 amino acids. Sequencing input: peripheral blood. The receptor was isolated from a woman in her 70s with acute or convalescent COVID-19. V usage is TRBV27 and J usage is TRBJ1-4; D perhaps matches TRBD1 (5 bases). CDR3 sequence (DNA): TGTGCCAGCAGTTCGACAGAAACTAATGAAAAACTGTTTTTT. Translating it yields CASSSTETNEKLFF.